One and the same sample provided the 8 T cell receptor beta chains below, sequenced in a study of technical replicates of blood from a handful of donors. The repertoire was sequenced with immunoSEQ multiplex PCR; TCRdb's copy has only in-frame clones and lacks some. Altogether around 79,000 clones are present, roughly 93% being singletons, with the ten largest covering approximately 0.42%. The sample taken for sequencing was T cells isolated from PBMCs. The receptors derive from a human donor in good health.

The rearrangement uses TRBV7-9 and TRBJ1-1; possible D gene TRBD1, 5 bases. The germline V and J ends were trimmed by 3 bases and 6 bases, with 14 bases remaining between them. Germline values: CDR1 SEHNR, CDR2 FQNEAQ (reference sequence). CDR3 length: 14 residues. In nucleotides, the CDR3 is TGTGCCAGCAGCTTGGGACTGTTAGGGCCTGAAGCTTTCTTT. Protein sequence: CASSLGLLGPEAFF.

J is TRBJ1-4 and V is TRBV28, with a weak D call TRBD1 (5 bases). This CDR3 region has 13 residues. Germline V gene sequence: CDR1 MDHEN, CDR2 SYDVKM. Trimming took off 8 bases at V and 2 bases at J, with 9 bases between the two ends. The CDR3 sequence is CASQDSTNEKLFF. The CDR3 nucleotides are TGTGCCAGCCAAGACAGTACTAATGAAAAACTGTTTTTT.

The chain uses TRBV7-8 and TRBJ1-2; D gene uncertain. V shed 1 base and J shed 8 bases, with 14 bases lying between them. This CDR3 spans 14 amino acids. The germline CDR1 and CDR2 sequences are SGHVS and FQNEAQ. CDR3 in amino acids: CASSLDGAERGYTF. The DNA of the CDR3 is TGTGCCAGCAGCTTAGACGGCGCGGAACGGGGCTACACCTTC.

The chain joins TRBV5-4 to TRBJ2-1; the match to TRBD2 covers 7 bases. The CDR3 contains 15 residues. CDR1 and CDR2 (germline): SGHNT, YYREEE (reference sequence). V shed 4 bases, J shed 4 bases, and the junction held 8 bases outside the gene matches. The DNA of the CDR3 is TGTGCCAGCAGCCCTGGACGGCGGGAGTACAATGAGCAGTTCTTC. The encoded protein is CASSPGRREYNEQFF. Based on the CDR3 plus reference TRBV5-4 and TRBJ2-1, the full variable domain is ETGVTQSPTHLIKTRGQQVTLRCSSQSGHNTVSWYQQALGQGPQFIFQYYREEENGRGNFPPRFSGLQFPNYSSELNVNALELDDSALYLCASSPGRREYNEQFFGPGTRLTVL.

This sequence joins TRBV30 and TRBJ1-1, with D hard to call. The V end lost 5 bases, the J end lost 5 bases, and 15 bases lay between the germline ends. This CDR3 is 13 amino acids long. Germline V gene lookup returns CDR1 GTSNPN and CDR2 SVGIG (reference sequence). CDR3 DNA: TGTGCCTGGCACCTCAGGATCGATACTGAAGCTTTCTTT. Protein: CAWHLRIDTEAFF.

The chain is built from TRBV5-6 and TRBJ2-7; D remains unclear. The CDR3 runs to 15 residues. In germline, CDR1 is SGHDT, CDR2 YYEEEE. V was clipped by 0 bases and J by 0 bases, with 10 bases between them. The CDR3 DNA follows: TGTGCCAGCAGCTTGGGCCACAGCTTCTCCTACGAGCAGTACTTC. It codes for CASSLGHSFSYEQYF.

The chain employs TRBV2 and TRBJ1-1; D is unclear. The CDR3 contains 11 residues. Deletions cut 9 bases from V and 8 bases from J, with 13 bases between. The germline gives CDR1 SNHLY, CDR2 FYNNEI. For the CDR3, the DNA is TGTGCCAGTCCGACGCGGGCGGAAGCTTTCTTT. Translating gives CASPTRAEAFF.

The chain recombines TRBV5-6 with TRBJ2-1, with 10 bases aligning to TRBD1. The CDR3 totals 15 residues. J lost 4 bases, V lost 3 bases, and 4 bases had no gene match. Germline lookup yields CDR1 SGHDT and CDR2 YYEEEE. The CDR3 DNA is TGTGCCAGCAGCTACCGGGACAGGGGTTACAATGAGCAGTTCTTC. This codes for CASSYRDRGYNEQFF.